These T cell receptor beta chains were read from a single sample in a study of blood T cell repertoires in COVID-19. The protocol was immunoSEQ multiplex PCR, while the TCRdb copy is restricted to in-frame clones and leaves out a portion. The sample has around 100,000 clones; around four fifths are singletons. The sample taken for sequencing was peripheral blood. These receptors were obtained from a human donor in a cohort sampled during active COVID-19. Both conserved end residues are part of each CDR3. The D gene is left open where the match is weak. Part of the rows lack a size; the others show once, few, many or a class for expanded clones.

d_call: TRBD1; v_call: TRBV7-9; clone_size: few; j_call: TRBJ2-7; cdr3_aa: CASSSIPGGTGEYEQYF; cdr3_nt: TGTGCCAGCAGCTCCATCCCCGGGGGGACAGGGGAATACGAGCAGTACTTC
d_call: .; v_call: TRBV2; clone_size: .; j_call: TRBJ2-3; cdr3_aa: CASSVSSSGTQYF; cdr3_nt: TGTGCCAGCAGTGTGTCAAGCAGCGGTACGCAGTATTTT
d_call: TRBD1; v_call: TRBV7-8; clone_size: .; j_call: TRBJ1-6; cdr3_aa: CASSLGTGSSPLHF; cdr3_nt: TGTGCCAGCAGCTTAGGGACAGGGTCTTCACCCCTCCACTTT
d_call: .; v_call: TRBV29-1; clone_size: .; j_call: TRBJ2-3; cdr3_aa: CSAVLSSTDTQYF; cdr3_nt: TGCAGCGCCGTCCTCAGTAGCACAGATACGCAGTATTTT
d_call: .; v_call: TRBV7-2; clone_size: .; j_call: TRBJ2-7; cdr3_aa: CASSLAGAGEQYF; cdr3_nt: TGTGCCAGCAGCTTAGCGGGGGCAGGCGAGCAGTACTTC
d_call: TRBD1; v_call: TRBV19; clone_size: few; j_call: TRBJ1-5; cdr3_aa: CASLRVGTGFTAQHF; cdr3_nt: TGTGCCAGCCTAAGAGTGGGGACAGGGTTTACAGCCCAGCATTTT
d_call: TRBD1; v_call: TRBV19; clone_size: .; j_call: TRBJ1-6; cdr3_aa: CASSKGQGSLGSPLHF; cdr3_nt: TGTGCCAGTAGTAAGGGACAGGGTAGCCTTGGGTCACCCCTCCACTTT
d_call: .; v_call: TRBV14; clone_size: few; j_call: TRBJ2-7; cdr3_aa: CASSQDLAREQYF; cdr3_nt: TGTGCCAGCAGCCAAGACCTAGCTAGAGAGCAGTACTTC
d_call: TRBD2; v_call: TRBV5-1; clone_size: .; j_call: TRBJ2-3; cdr3_aa: CASSSGGRTDTQYF; cdr3_nt: TGCGCCAGCTCTAGCGGGGGACGCACAGATACGCAGTATTTT
d_call: .; v_call: TRBV18; clone_size: .; j_call: TRBJ2-5; cdr3_aa: CASSGLLQETQYF; cdr3_nt: TGTGCCAGCTCCGGACTACTCCAAGAGACCCAGTACTTC
d_call: .; v_call: TRBV12-3/TRBV12-4; clone_size: .; j_call: TRBJ1-2; cdr3_aa: CASSLRGSDGYTF; cdr3_nt: TGTGCCAGCAGTTTAAGGGGAAGTGATGGCTACACCTTC
d_call: .; v_call: TRBV11-2; clone_size: .; j_call: TRBJ1-1; cdr3_aa: CASSPLGGRIRNRRAEAFF; cdr3_nt: TGTGCCAGCAGCCCACTGGGGGGACGGATCAGGAACAGGAGGGCTGAAGCTTTCTTT
d_call: TRBD1; v_call: TRBV6-6; clone_size: few; j_call: TRBJ1-5; cdr3_aa: CASSYGQGAQPQHF; cdr3_nt: TGTGCCAGCAGTTACGGGCAGGGGGCTCAGCCCCAGCATTTT
d_call: TRBD1; v_call: TRBV2; clone_size: .; j_call: TRBJ1-5; cdr3_aa: CASSEQGGNQPQHF; cdr3_nt: TGTGCCAGCAGTGAGCAGGGGGGAAATCAGCCCCAGCATTTT
d_call: .; v_call: TRBV2; clone_size: .; j_call: TRBJ1-2; cdr3_aa: CASSEIGTHGYTF; cdr3_nt: TGTGCCAGCAGTGAAATCGGTACCCATGGCTACACCTTC
d_call: TRBD1; v_call: TRBV18; clone_size: many; j_call: TRBJ1-2; cdr3_aa: CASSTDRARYGYTF; cdr3_nt: TGTGCCAGCTCAACGGACAGGGCGAGGTATGGCTACACCTTC
d_call: .; v_call: TRBV5-5; clone_size: .; j_call: TRBJ1-6; cdr3_aa: CASSFGSGDRDSPLHF; cdr3_nt: .
d_call: TRBD1; v_call: TRBV5-1; clone_size: .; j_call: TRBJ1-4; cdr3_aa: CASSLYPQGDEKLFF; cdr3_nt: TGCGCCAGCAGCTTGTACCCGCAGGGGGATGAAAAACTGTTTTTT
d_call: .; v_call: TRBV7-2; clone_size: .; j_call: TRBJ1-5; cdr3_aa: CASSPQGNQPQHF; cdr3_nt: TGTGCCAGCAGTCCTCAGGGGAATCAGCCCCAGCATTTT
d_call: TRBD2; v_call: TRBV11-3; clone_size: .; j_call: TRBJ2-7; cdr3_aa: CASSPSGGAEEQYF; cdr3_nt: TGTGCCAGCAGTCCTAGCGGGGGGGCGGAGGAGCAGTACTTC
d_call: TRBD1; v_call: TRBV6-5; clone_size: .; j_call: TRBJ1-1; cdr3_aa: CASNSWDRGRTEAFF; cdr3_nt: TGTGCCAGCAACTCCTGGGACAGGGGAAGGACTGAAGCTTTCTTT
d_call: TRBD2; v_call: TRBV7-2; clone_size: .; j_call: TRBJ2-3; cdr3_aa: CASLLAGLSTDTQYF; cdr3_nt: TGTGCCAGTTTACTAGCGGGTCTTAGCACAGATACGCAGTATTTT
d_call: .; v_call: TRBV29-1; clone_size: .; j_call: TRBJ1-1; cdr3_aa: CSVRGVITEAFF; cdr3_nt: TGCAGCGTGCGCGGGGTGATAACTGAAGCTTTCTTT
d_call: TRBD2; v_call: TRBV4-3; clone_size: .; j_call: TRBJ2-3; cdr3_aa: CASSHLIAGVTLNTDTQYF; cdr3_nt: TGCGCCAGCAGCCATCTTATAGCGGGGGTGACTCTAAACACAGATACGCAGTATTTT
d_call: TRBD1; v_call: TRBV11-3; clone_size: .; j_call: TRBJ2-7; cdr3_aa: CASSLGGTGGHEQYF; cdr3_nt: TGTGCCAGCAGCTTAGGGGGGACAGGGGGACACGAGCAGTACTTC
d_call: TRBD1; v_call: TRBV19; clone_size: few; j_call: TRBJ1-2; cdr3_aa: CASSRRDRGNYGYTF; cdr3_nt: TGTGCCAGTAGTAGACGGGACAGGGGCAACTATGGCTACACCTTC
d_call: .; v_call: TRBV7-2; clone_size: .; j_call: TRBJ2-3; cdr3_aa: CASSSQRAADTQYF; cdr3_nt: TGTGCCAGCAGCTCGCAGCGGGCAGCAGATACGCAGTATTTT
d_call: TRBD1; v_call: TRBV6-4; clone_size: few; j_call: TRBJ2-3; cdr3_aa: CASSDASRGQTDTQYF; cdr3_nt: TGTGCCAGCAGTGACGCGAGCAGGGGGCAGACAGATACGCAGTATTTT
d_call: TRBD1; v_call: TRBV7-9; clone_size: .; j_call: TRBJ1-1; cdr3_aa: CASSSPTGKNEAFF; cdr3_nt: TGTGCCAGCAGCTCGCCGACAGGGAAAAATGAAGCTTTCTTT
d_call: .; v_call: TRBV5-1; clone_size: .; j_call: TRBJ2-2; cdr3_aa: CASSLGPGPNTGELFF; cdr3_nt: TGCGCCAGCAGCTTGGGTCCAGGCCCGAACACCGGGGAGCTGTTTTTT
d_call: .; v_call: TRBV6-1; clone_size: few; j_call: TRBJ1-2; cdr3_aa: CASSGTAGGDFYGYTF; cdr3_nt: TGTGCCAGCAGTGGGACGGCCGGAGGGGATTTCTATGGCTACACCTTC
d_call: .; v_call: TRBV9; clone_size: .; j_call: TRBJ2-5; cdr3_aa: CASSVDIRGTQYF; cdr3_nt: TGTGCCAGCAGCGTAGATATCAGAGGGACCCAGTACTTC
d_call: .; v_call: TRBV5-6; clone_size: .; j_call: TRBJ2-7; cdr3_aa: CASSLVGRGDTYPYEQYF; cdr3_nt: TGTGCCAGCAGCTTGGTGGGAAGGGGCGACACGTACCCCTACGAGCAGTACTTC
d_call: .; v_call: TRBV14; clone_size: .; j_call: TRBJ1-1; cdr3_aa: CASSQDSGISEAFF; cdr3_nt: TGTGCCAGCAGCCAAGATAGCGGCATCTCTGAAGCTTTCTTT
d_call: .; v_call: TRBV14; clone_size: once; j_call: TRBJ1-3; cdr3_aa: CASSQDASSGNTIYF; cdr3_nt: TGTGCCAGCAGCCAAGATGCGAGCTCTGGAAACACCATATATTTT
d_call: .; v_call: TRBV7-2; clone_size: .; j_call: TRBJ1-2; cdr3_aa: CASSLEGRAGYTF; cdr3_nt: TGTGCCAGCAGCTTAGAGGGCAGGGCGGGGTACACCTTC
d_call: TRBD2; v_call: TRBV7-8; clone_size: .; j_call: TRBJ2-3; cdr3_aa: CASTGQRGALDTQYF; cdr3_nt: TGTGCCAGCACCGGACAGCGGGGGGCGCTGGATACGCAGTATTTT
d_call: TRBD1; v_call: TRBV3-1/TRBV3-2; clone_size: few; j_call: TRBJ1-2; cdr3_aa: CASSQEALQGLVGYTF; cdr3_nt: TGTGCCAGCAGCCAAGAGGCCTTACAGGGGTTAGTGGGCTACACCTTC
d_call: .; v_call: TRBV7-3; clone_size: few; j_call: TRBJ2-7; cdr3_aa: CASSLGVFPHEQYF; cdr3_nt: TGTGCCAGCAGCCTCGGGGTCTTTCCCCACGAGCAGTACTTC
d_call: TRBD1; v_call: TRBV2; clone_size: few; j_call: TRBJ1-4; cdr3_aa: CASSGGQARREKLFF; cdr3_nt: TGTGCCAGCAGTGGGGGACAGGCGCGGAGGGAAAAACTGTTTTTT
d_call: TRBD1; v_call: TRBV18; clone_size: .; j_call: TRBJ1-5; cdr3_aa: CASSPPNRGSNQPQHF; cdr3_nt: TGTGCCAGCTCACCACCGAACAGGGGGAGCAATCAGCCCCAGCATTTT
d_call: .; v_call: TRBV11-2; clone_size: .; j_call: TRBJ1-2; cdr3_aa: CASSLTDGYGYTF; cdr3_nt: TGTGCCAGCAGCTTGACAGACGGCTATGGCTACACCTTC
d_call: .; v_call: TRBV11-3; clone_size: .; j_call: TRBJ1-1; cdr3_aa: CASTPDSEIEAFF; cdr3_nt: TGTGCCAGCACCCCGGACAGCGAGATTGAAGCTTTCTTT
d_call: TRBD2; v_call: TRBV7-9; clone_size: medium-sized; j_call: TRBJ2-5; cdr3_aa: CASSLSGGVETQYF; cdr3_nt: TGTGCCAGCAGCTTAAGCGGGGGGGTAGAGACCCAGTACTTC
d_call: TRBD1; v_call: TRBV6-2/TRBV6-3; clone_size: few; j_call: TRBJ1-1; cdr3_aa: CASSYSTRWNRGYTEAFF; cdr3_nt: TGTGCCAGCAGTTACTCCACCCGGTGGAACAGGGGATACACTGAAGCTTTCTTT
d_call: .; v_call: TRBV20-1; clone_size: .; j_call: TRBJ2-1; cdr3_aa: CSATRNEQFF; cdr3_nt: TGCAGTGCGACAAGGAATGAGCAGTTCTTC
d_call: TRBD1; v_call: TRBV2; clone_size: once; j_call: TRBJ1-2; cdr3_aa: CASSLLRDRAINYGYTF; cdr3_nt: TGTGCCAGCAGCCTGCTCCGGGACAGGGCAATTAACTATGGCTACACCTTC
d_call: .; v_call: TRBV28; clone_size: .; j_call: TRBJ2-4; cdr3_aa: CASSSTGEGVDIQYF; cdr3_nt: TGTGCCAGCAGTTCGACCGGGGAGGGGGTTGACATTCAGTACTTC
d_call: TRBD1; v_call: TRBV2; clone_size: .; j_call: TRBJ2-2; cdr3_aa: CASSRDRENTGELFF; cdr3_nt: TGTGCCAGCAGTCGGGACAGGGAGAACACCGGGGAGCTGTTTTTT
d_call: TRBD1; v_call: TRBV12-5; clone_size: .; j_call: TRBJ2-5; cdr3_aa: CASGLFTGGMTQYF; cdr3_nt: TGTGCTAGTGGTTTGTTTACAGGGGGAATGACCCAGTACTTC
d_call: .; v_call: TRBV4-3; clone_size: .; j_call: TRBJ1-6; cdr3_aa: CASSQEVGGATYNSPLHF; cdr3_nt: TGCGCCAGCAGCCAAGAGGTTGGCGGAGCCACCTATAATTCACCCCTCCACTTT
d_call: .; v_call: TRBV28; clone_size: .; j_call: TRBJ1-3; cdr3_aa: CASSRAGSGNTIYF; cdr3_nt: TGTGCCAGCAGTAGGGCGGGGTCTGGAAACACCATATATTTT
d_call: .; v_call: TRBV7-2; clone_size: .; j_call: TRBJ1-1; cdr3_aa: CASSLDGSSTEAFF; cdr3_nt: TGTGCCAGCAGCTTAGATGGGAGTTCCACTGAAGCTTTCTTT
d_call: TRBD1; v_call: TRBV5-4; clone_size: once; j_call: TRBJ2-7; cdr3_aa: CASSLGTVPYEQYF; cdr3_nt: TGTGCCAGCAGCTTAGGGACAGTCCCCTACGAGCAGTACTTC
d_call: TRBD1; v_call: TRBV18; clone_size: few; j_call: TRBJ2-7; cdr3_aa: CASSPSGTADYEQYF; cdr3_nt: TGTGCCAGCTCACCATCCGGGACAGCGGACTACGAGCAGTACTTC